One and the same sample provided the 32 T cell receptor beta chains below, sequenced in a study of T-cell memory formation after mild COVID-19. One entry per CDR3 protein, called by TCRdb with MiXCR from the 5' RACE reads. Of approximately 250,000 distinct CDR3 sequences in the sample, 15% were seen once. Sequenced material: PBMCs or a T cell subset sorted from them (not recorded which). The receptors come from an adult woman who had mild COVID-19 (a few samples of this study predate the infection). Cell type and time point are not known.

This clonotype showed up many times. CDR3 nucleotides: TGTGCCAGCAGCCCCGTAGGTCCTGAGCCCCAGCATTTT. Protein product: CASSPVGPEPQHF. This chain links TRBV5-5 with TRBJ1-5; D remains ambiguous. CDR3 length equals 13 residues. Germline CDR1 is SGHKS and CDR2 is YYEKEE (reference sequence). V was pared by 4 bases and J by 8 bases, with 13 bases between.

The J gene is TRBJ1-6, the V gene TRBV12-3 or TRBV12-4, with 9 nucleotides matching TRBD1. The CDR3 runs 13 residues. J was trimmed by 10 bases and V by 6 bases; bases with no gene match: 4. The CDR3 bases are TGTGCCAGCAGGAGGACAGGGGACTCACCCCTCCACTTT. Its protein is CASRRTGDSPLHF.

This clonotype was seen a handful of times. The J gene is TRBJ1-6, the V gene TRBV19, with a tentative D call TRBD1 (6 bases). V was trimmed by 8 bases and J by 9 bases, leaving 14 bases between them. Germline CDR1 LNHDA, CDR2 SQIVND (reference sequence). The CDR3 covers 13 residues. CDR3 residues: CASSTTGGSPLHF. As DNA, the CDR3 is TGTGCCAGTTCGACGACAGGAGGTTCACCCCTCCACTTT. Drawing the rest from reference TRBV19 and TRBJ1-6, the complete variable domain is DGGITQSPKYLFRKEGQNVTLSCEQNLNHDAMYWYRQDPGQGLRLIYYSQIVNDFQKGDIAEGYSVSREKKESFPLTVTSAQKNPTAFYLCASSTTGGSPLHFGNGTRLTVT.

This clonotype was detected a few times. V gene TRBV20-1 combines with J gene TRBJ1-5; D not certain. V lost 2 bases, J lost 1 base, and 21 bases lay in between. Germline loops: CDR1 DFQATT, CDR2 SNEGSKA (reference sequence). The CDR3 spans 18 residues. The CDR3 protein is CSARIWTADNLSNQPQHF. CDR3 coding DNA: TGCAGTGCTAGAATTTGGACGGCTGATAACCTAAGCAATCAGCCCCAGCATTTT.

DNA for the CDR3: TGTGCCAGCAGCTCCTTAGGGCCTCAAGAGACCCAGTACTTC. Translation gives CASSSLGPQETQYF. The rearrangement uses TRBV11-2 and TRBJ2-5, with D unclear. V was cut by 4 bases and J by 2 bases, with 11 bases left in between. Germline V lookup: CDR1 SGHAT, CDR2 FQNNGV. CDR3 length: 14 amino acids.

There are many counts of this clonotype. The chain uses TRBV19 and TRBJ2-1; TRBD2 matches 13 bases. This CDR3 has 15 residues. From germline, CDR1 is LNHDA and CDR2 SQIVND (reference sequence). V was pared by 6 bases and J by 12 bases, with 11 bases of the junction left unmatched. CDR3 loop: CASSLRTSGGRGQFF. In DNA form, the CDR3 reads TGTGCCAGTAGCCTCAGGACTAGCGGGGGTCGAGGGCAGTTCTTC.

The chain has TRBV7-2 and TRBJ1-2, with D possibly being TRBD1 (6 bases). The germline V gene has CDR1 SGHTA and CDR2 FQGNSA. With 1 base removed from V and 0 bases from J, the gap between germline ends came to 12 bases. The CDR3 contains 16 residues. CDR3 residues: CASSLDWTDTNYGYTF. The CDR3 DNA sequence: TGTGCCAGCAGCTTAGATTGGACAGACACTAACTATGGCTACACCTTC.

This clonotype has a count of ten or more. V usage is TRBV12-3 or TRBV12-4 and J usage is TRBJ2-3; D unclear. Trimming stripped 3 bases from V and 2 bases from J, with 3 bases between. The CDR3 contains 12 residues. CDR3 nucleotides: TGTGCCAGCAGTTTTTCCACAGATACGCAGTATTTT. This translates into CASSFSTDTQYF.

This clonotype came up many times. V and J are TRBV30 and TRBJ2-5; TRBD2 matches at 8 bases. Germline V gene data show CDR1 as GTSNPN and CDR2 as SVGIG (reference sequence). J gave up 5 bases and V 2 bases, and 7 bases lay outside the gene matches. This CDR3 contains 14 residues. CDR3 DNA: TGTGCCTGGAGTTCGGGGGGGAGCCGGGAGACCCAGTACTTC. Translation: CAWSSGGSRETQYF. The full variable domain, completed using reference TRBV30 and TRBJ2-5, is SQTIHQWPATLVQPVGSPLSLECTVEGTSNPNLYWYRQAAGRGLQLLFYSVGIGQISSEVPQNLSASRPQDRQFILSSKKLLLSDSGFYLCAWSSGGSRETQYFGPGTRLLVL.

The V gene is TRBV7-9, the J gene TRBJ1-4; D perhaps matches TRBD1 (5 bases). CDR3 size: 14 residues. V dropped 3 bases and J dropped 1 base, with 6 bases sitting between them. Germline V CDR1 and CDR2: SEHNR, FQNEAQ (reference sequence). The CDR3 protein is CASSFGQTNEKLFF. Here the CDR3 DNA reads TGTGCCAGCAGCTTTGGACAAACTAATGAAAAACTGTTTTTT.

In its sample, this clonotype was seen a few times. The rearrangement links TRBV4-2 to TRBJ2-1; D gene ambiguous. The germline V and J ends were trimmed by 2 bases and 5 bases, with 10 bases remaining between them. Germline-derived CDR1 and CDR2 are LGHNA and YNFKEQ. CDR3 length: 14 amino acids. The CDR3 DNA reads TGTGCCAGCAGCCAACCCATTAGGGACAATGAGCAGTTCTTC. Translating it yields CASSQPIRDNEQFF.

This clonotype has a handful of counts. V and J are TRBV3-1 and TRBJ2-5; 7 bases match TRBD1. Per the germline V gene, CDR1 is LGHDT and CDR2 is YNNKEL (reference sequence). CDR3 length: 17 amino acids. The V segment lost 7 bases and the J segment 7 bases; nucleotides outside the gene matches: 21. The CDR3 reads CASTGGTPQGNRVTQYF. CDR3 nucleotides: TGTGCCAGCACCGGTGGAACCCCACAGGGGAATAGGGTGACCCAGTACTTC.

This clonotype was counted at least ten times. The rearrangement uses TRBV27 and TRBJ1-1, with D uncertain. From germline, CDR1 is MNHEY and CDR2 SMNVEV (reference sequence). This CDR3 comprises 14 residues. Between the trimmed V and J ends, which lost 3 bases and 0 bases, there was a span of 8 bases. The CDR3 sequence is CASSFDLMNTEAFF. The CDR3 region has the DNA TGTGCCAGCAGTTTTGACCTCATGAACACTGAAGCTTTCTTT.

On this clonotype: With a far larger clone one base away, a read error is the likely cause. The chain joins TRBV5-4 to TRBJ2-5; D is uncertain. The germline CDR1 and CDR2 sequences are SGHNT and YYREEE (reference sequence). Trimming stripped 0 bases from V and 6 bases from J, with 3 bases between. This CDR3 has 11 residues. The CDR3 DNA reads as TGTGCCAGCAGCTTGGAACAGACCCAGTACTTC. It is translated as CASSLEQTQYF. The whole variable domain, remainder taken from reference TRBV5-4 and TRBJ2-5, is ETGVTQSPTHLIKTRGQQVTLRCSSQSGHNTVSWYQQALGQGPQFIFQYYREEENGRGNFPPRFSGLQFPNYSSELNVNALELDDSALYLCASSLEQTQYFGPGTRLLVL.

The table lists this clonotype with a few counts. The CDR3 here is CASSPAAGGSNQPQHF. CDR3 nucleotides: TGTGCCAGCTCACCGGCGGCAGGGGGGAGCAATCAGCCCCAGCATTTT. This chain connects TRBV18 to TRBJ1-5, with 7 nucleotides matching TRBD1. The V gene end was trimmed by 3 bases and the J gene end by 1 base; junction bases not matched to a gene: 6. In germline, CDR1 is KGHSH, CDR2 LQKENI. The CDR3 is made up of 16 amino acids.

The genes are TRBV4-1 and TRBJ1-2; D unclear. This CDR3 region has 17 residues. The V end was cut by 2 bases, the J end by 0 bases, with 16 bases between. CDR1 is MGHRA and CDR2 is YSYEKL in the germline V gene. The CDR3 sequence is CASSQSPGAPANYGYTF. In DNA form, the CDR3 reads TGCGCCAGCAGCCAATCCCCGGGAGCCCCGGCTAACTATGGCTACACCTTC.

The chain links TRBV6-2 or TRBV6-3 to TRBJ2-2; TRBD1 agrees at 7 bases. V lost 5 bases, J lost 3 bases, and 6 bases stayed unmatched. The CDR3 contains 15 residues. Germline lookup yields CDR1 MNHEY and CDR2 SVGEGT. The CDR3 region has the DNA TGTGCCAGCAGTGGCCGGGACAGCTACACCGGGGAGCTGTTTTTT. It yields the protein CASSGRDSYTGELFF.

The V call is TRBV12-3 or TRBV12-4, the J call TRBJ1-6; D call uncertain. The CDR3 length is 16 residues. V gave up 4 bases and J gave up 7 bases, with 17 bases separating them. The CDR3 nucleotides are TGTGCCAGCAGTTCGAGCCTCCTTGGGAGGAATTCACCCCTCCACTTT. Translating gives CASSSSLLGRNSPLHF.

V usage is TRBV25-1 and J usage is TRBJ1-1; D call uncertain. The V and J ends lost 1 base and 5 bases respectively, with 17 bases between them. Germline CDR1 and CDR2: MGHDK and SYGVNS. The CDR3 loop spans 16 amino acids. CDR3 loop: CASSESGVASRTEAFF. Written as DNA, the CDR3 is TGTGCCAGCAGTGAATCTGGGGTAGCCTCGAGAACTGAAGCTTTCTTT.

Only a few counts were recorded for this clonotype. The gene calls are TRBV6-1 and TRBJ2-2; TRBD1 aligns across 9 bases. The V and J ends lost 7 bases and 9 bases, in that order; junction bases with no gene match: 9. The CDR3 sequence is 14 residues long. Germline V gene sequence: CDR1 MNHNS, CDR2 SASEGT. CDR3: CASKGQGRGRELFF. As DNA, the CDR3 is TGTGCCAGCAAGGGACAGGGAAGGGGCCGGGAGCTGTTTTTT.

The chain uses TRBV7-9 and TRBJ2-1, with TRBD2 identical over 7 bases. Germline loops: CDR1 SEHNR, CDR2 FQNEAQ (reference sequence). This CDR3 is 16 amino acids long. V lost 2 bases to trimming and J lost 3 bases; unmatched junction nucleotides: 7. Here the CDR3 reads CASSLLGSSGYNEQFF. The CDR3 coding sequence is TGTGCCAGCAGCTTACTCGGGTCTAGCGGCTACAATGAGCAGTTCTTC.

This clonotype was detected a few times. In DNA, the CDR3 is TGTGCCAGCAGCGTATTCCTCGGACAGGGCTACACTGAAGCTTTCTTT. This codes for CASSVFLGQGYTEAFF. The V gene is TRBV7-9, the J gene TRBJ1-1, with 8 bases lining up with TRBD1. Germline V gene data show CDR1 as SEHNR and CDR2 as FQNEAQ (reference sequence). The CDR3 has 16 residues. V lost 5 bases and J lost 3; bases outside the gene matches: 11.

The rearrangement uses TRBV27 and TRBJ2-6; 7 nucleotides agree with TRBD1. This CDR3 region has 15 residues. CDR1 is MNHEY and CDR2 is SMNVEV in the germline V gene (reference sequence). Trimming cost V 5 bases and J 2 bases; bases outside gene matches: 3. CDR3 DNA sequence: TGTGCCAGCAGTATGCAGGGGGCTGGGGCCAACGTCCTGACTTTC. Translation gives CASSMQGAGANVLTF.

The chain links TRBV5-1 to TRBJ1-1; the D gene is possibly TRBD1 (6 bases). Germline CDR1 and CDR2: SGHRS and YFSETQ. Trimming cost V 1 base and J 0 bases, with 10 bases left between them. CDR3 size: 15 residues. The CDR3 reads CASSLRDNLNTEAFF. The DNA for the CDR3 is TGCGCCAGCAGCTTGCGGGACAACCTGAACACTGAAGCTTTCTTT.

This chain joins TRBV7-9 and TRBJ2-7; possible D gene TRBD2, 6 bases. Trimming removed 8 bases at V and 4 bases at J, with 15 bases between. The CDR3 contains 13 residues. Germline loops: CDR1 SEHNR, CDR2 FQNEAQ (reference sequence). The CDR3, as DNA: TGTGCCAGCGTCCCAGCGGGTTCATACGAGCAGTACTTC. It is translated as CASVPAGSYEQYF.

The sample holds a few counts of this clonotype. The chain carries TRBV29-1 and TRBJ1-1; 8 bases line up with TRBD1. Germline V lookup: CDR1 SQVTM, CDR2 ANQGSEA. V gave up 6 bases and J gave up 5 bases; unmatched junction bases: 11. This CDR3 has 14 amino acids. For the CDR3, the DNA is TGCAGCGTCGAGGATGGCAGGGGGCGGACTGAAGCTTTCTTT. Translating it yields CSVEDGRGRTEAFF. Filled out from reference TRBV29-1 and TRBJ1-1, the complete variable domain reads SAVISQKPSRDICQRGTSLTIQCQVDSQVTMMFWYRQQPGQSLTLIATANQGSEATYESGFVIDKFPISRPNLTFSTLTVSNMSPEDSSIYLCSVEDGRGRTEAFFGQGTRLTVV.

This rearrangement joins TRBV5-1 to TRBJ2-5; TRBD1 matches at 7 bases. The CDR3 extends over 13 amino acids. Unmatched junction bases numbered 6, after V lost 9 bases and J lost 1 base. CDR1 and CDR2 from the germline V gene are SGHRS and YFSETQ. In nucleotides, the CDR3 is TGCGCCACCCCGGGACAGACCCAAGAGACCCAGTACTTC. Amino acid sequence: CATPGQTQETQYF.

As to this clonotype: A much larger clone lies one base from this, so it may be a read error. The DNA for the CDR3 is TGCGCCAGCATCTTGGATGGACAGCTAGCTTTCTTT. It is translated as CASILDGQLAFF. The chain has TRBV5-1 and TRBJ1-1, with a possible D match to TRBD1 (6 bases). Germline-derived CDR1 and CDR2 are SGHRS and YFSETQ. This CDR3 has 12 amino acids.

This clonotype was picked up a small number of times. The chain recombines TRBV20-1 with TRBJ2-3; unclear D gene. Germline CDR1 DFQATT, CDR2 SNEGSKA (reference sequence). This CDR3 contains 15 residues. V was shortened by 8 bases and J by 1 base, with 19 bases between the two germline ends. Written as DNA, the CDR3 is TGCAGTATCCAAGGAAGGCGAGTTGGCACAGATACGCAGTATTTT. Protein product: CSIQGRRVGTDTQYF.

This clonotype turned up a few times. As DNA, the CDR3 is TGCAGTGCTGCCCCGGGGGGGGCAACCTACAATGAGCAGTTCTTC. This encodes CSAAPGGATYNEQFF. The chain combines TRBV20-1 with TRBJ2-1; 8 bases fit TRBD2. After removal of 5 bases from V and 2 bases from J, the junction contained 8 bases not matched to a gene. This CDR3 has 15 amino acids. Germline V CDR1 and CDR2: DFQATT, SNEGSKA (reference sequence).

The rearrangement joins TRBV4-3 to TRBJ2-3; D gene ambiguous. V was shortened by 0 bases and J by 8 bases, with 9 bases between the two germline ends. The CDR3 spans 13 residues. The germline gives CDR1 LGHNA, CDR2 YSLEER. CDR3 DNA sequence: TGCGCCAGCAGCCAAGATCTCCGGTTTACGCAGTATTTT. This translates into CASSQDLRFTQYF.

This clonotype appeared many times. This chain connects TRBV4-1 to TRBJ1-1; 8 bases line up with TRBD1. CDR1 MGHRA and CDR2 YSYEKL come from the germline V gene. The CDR3 has 14 residues. The trim removed 4 bases at V and 7 bases at J, leaving 8 bases unmatched. The CDR3 sequence: CASSPQGVLDEAFF. As DNA, the CDR3 is TGCGCCAGCAGCCCACAGGGGGTTTTGGATGAAGCTTTCTTT.